The T cell receptor (beta chain) described here comes from a study of blood T cell repertoires in COVID-19. Germline CDR1 and CDR2: KGHSH and LQKENI. The CDR3 is 13 amino acids. Trimming took 3 bases from V and 7 from J; bases not matched to a gene: 3. Measured with immunoSEQ multiplex PCR; TCRdb has only the in-frame clones, and not every one. The sample carries a few hundred thousand clones, about nine tenths recorded once. This clonotype originated in a young woman who had recovered from COVID-19. The rearrangement joins TRBV18 to TRBJ1-1; TRBD1 matches at 9 bases. The sequenced sample was PBMCs or T cells enriched from blood (not recorded which). In nucleotides, the CDR3 is TGTGCCAGCTCACCGGGACAGGGTCTTGAAGCTTTCTTT. This gives the protein CASSPGQGLEAFF.